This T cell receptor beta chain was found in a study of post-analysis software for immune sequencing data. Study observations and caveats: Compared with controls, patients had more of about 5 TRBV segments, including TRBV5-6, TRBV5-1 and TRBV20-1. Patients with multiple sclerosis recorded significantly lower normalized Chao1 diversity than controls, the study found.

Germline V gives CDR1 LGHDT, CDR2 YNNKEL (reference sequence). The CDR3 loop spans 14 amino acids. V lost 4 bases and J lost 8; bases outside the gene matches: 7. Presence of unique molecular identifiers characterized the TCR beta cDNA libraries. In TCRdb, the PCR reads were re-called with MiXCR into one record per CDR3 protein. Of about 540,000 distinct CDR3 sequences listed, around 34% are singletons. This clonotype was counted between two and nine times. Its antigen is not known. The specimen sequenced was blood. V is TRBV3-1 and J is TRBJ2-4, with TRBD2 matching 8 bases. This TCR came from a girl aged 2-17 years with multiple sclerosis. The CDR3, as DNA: TGTGCCAGCAGCCCACGCGTCGGGGGGGACATTCAGTACTTC. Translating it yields CASSPRVGGDIQYF.